This TCR beta chain was found in a study of metastatic and nonmetastatic thyroid tumors. On the study more broadly: A comparison of repertoires was made across blood and tumor or nodule tissue from malignant and benign thyroid patients.

Germline assignment: CDR1 DFQATT and CDR2 SNEGSKA (reference sequence). This CDR3 contains 16 residues. After removal of 4 bases from V and 6 bases from J, the junction contained 8 bases not matched to a gene. This clone was recorded many times. What it binds is unknown. Until they underwent thyroid surgery, no patient had received any treatment. General study findings and limits: In blood and tumor, TCR beta diversity was reportedly significantly higher in malignant thyroid tumors than in benign nodules.

Methods used by the authors: A papillary thyroid cancer distant-metastasis classifier was built from CDR3 differences across clinicopathological groups. TCRdb reprocessed the PCR reads using MiXCR. TCRdb's processing, not the authors', yielded these V and J calls. The sample holds 25,000 to 35,000 clones; 25% are singletons and the top ten take 9% to 10%. The chain is built from TRBV20-1 and TRBJ2-1; the match to TRBD2 covers 14 bases. The source is a female donor with papillary thyroid cancer or a benign thyroid nodule (not recorded which). Some clones in this sample may be carry-over from other donors' samples. Sequenced sample: blood. The CDR3: CSATYRLAGGSNEQFF. The CDR3 DNA reads TGCAGTGCTACTTATCGACTAGCGGGAGGGTCCAATGAGCAGTTCTTC.